This TCR beta chain was recorded in a study of radiation and T cells in renal cell carcinoma. General study results and limits: Pretreatment tumor biopsies were lacking, so baseline clonotypes are unknown.

The V gene's germline CDR1 is LGHNA and CDR2 YNFKEQ. V shed 0 bases, J shed 3 bases, and the junction held 0 bases outside the gene matches. There are 15 residues in the CDR3. Regarding time point: baseline pretreatment blood. Treatment denoted: 15 Gy SBRT to primary tumor, nephrectomy 4 weeks later. Comments on this clone: Antigen: not known.

Libraries were prepared by immunoSEQ multiplex PCR; TCRdb keeps only in-frame clonotypes and omits some of them. The table has about 140,000 clones, roughly 80% seen once. The V and J genes are TRBV4-2 and TRBJ2-3; the match to TRBD2 covers 10 bases. The clonotype was recovered from a woman between 50 and 59 years old with renal cell carcinoma. The sequencing used blood, collected from a patient whose treatment included radiotherapy and nephrectomy. This CDR3 reads CASSQELAGTDTQYF. Here the CDR3 DNA reads TGTGCCAGCAGCCAAGAACTAGCGGGAACAGATACGCAGTATTTT.